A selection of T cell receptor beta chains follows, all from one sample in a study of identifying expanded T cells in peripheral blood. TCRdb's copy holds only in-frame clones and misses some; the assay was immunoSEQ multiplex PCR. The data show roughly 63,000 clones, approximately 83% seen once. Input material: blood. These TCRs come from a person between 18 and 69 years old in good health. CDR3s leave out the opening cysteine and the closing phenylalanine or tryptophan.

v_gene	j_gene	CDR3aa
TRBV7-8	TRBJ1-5	ASSPYGTGGSNQPQH
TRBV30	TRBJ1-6	AWSVQRVRSYNSPLH
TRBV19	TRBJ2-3	ATSSGGKVIDTQY
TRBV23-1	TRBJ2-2	ASSQSARDYTGELF
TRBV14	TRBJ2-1	ASGTSGQPNQQF
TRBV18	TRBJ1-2	ASSPPEAGGRGGYT
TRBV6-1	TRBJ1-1	ASKGQSLPNTEAF
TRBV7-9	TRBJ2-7	VSSLAEEGVKY
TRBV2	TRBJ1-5	ASSTPGRRNQPQH
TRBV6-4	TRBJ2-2	ASSGGQGAGELF
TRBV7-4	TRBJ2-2	ASSSRELF
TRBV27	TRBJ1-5	ASSFGGVNQPQH
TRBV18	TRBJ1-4	ASSPGIGEKLF
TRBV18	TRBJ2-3	ASSPGQSDTQY
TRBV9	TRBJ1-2	ASSVVEWGEAGYT
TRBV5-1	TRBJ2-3	ASSSGTGVGGGTDTQY
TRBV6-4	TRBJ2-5	ASSPTPGAETQY
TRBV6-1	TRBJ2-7	ATEKYEQY
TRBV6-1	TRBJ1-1	ASKRGTSGVTEAF
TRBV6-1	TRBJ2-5	ASSEGLVPTQY
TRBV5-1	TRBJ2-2	ASSSGTLATGELF
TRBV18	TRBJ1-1	ASSPNGARGPEAF
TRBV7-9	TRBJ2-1	ASSPSGQEYNEQF
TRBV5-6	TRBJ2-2	ASSSFSGELF
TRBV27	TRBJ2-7	ASSLSGNTYEQY
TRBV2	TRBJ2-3	ASSDSTWDSSTDTQY
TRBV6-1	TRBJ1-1	ASGSRGFTGEAF
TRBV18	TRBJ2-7	ASSPEQGGSSYEQY
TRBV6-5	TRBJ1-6	ASSNNPSPLH
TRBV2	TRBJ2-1	ASRGGNEQF
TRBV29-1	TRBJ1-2	SVAQIQGSSYGYT
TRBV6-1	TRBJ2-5	ASRDTGIETQY
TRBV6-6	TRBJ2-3	ASSYSGLSTDTQY
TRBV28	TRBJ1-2	ASSLGQGDYGYT
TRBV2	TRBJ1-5	ASKDSYNQPQH
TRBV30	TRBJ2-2	AWISQVNTGELF
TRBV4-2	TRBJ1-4	ASSQTQNEKLF
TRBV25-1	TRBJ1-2	ASSEGGSYGYT
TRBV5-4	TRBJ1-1	ASSSRQGASTEAF
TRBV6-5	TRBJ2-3	ASSEWIDTQY
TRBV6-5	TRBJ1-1	ASSYSNLKFGAEAF
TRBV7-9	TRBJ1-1	ASSATGKRNTEAF
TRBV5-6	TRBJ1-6	ASSFDRRSYNSPLH